These 9 T cell receptor beta chains share one sample of origin, sequenced in a study of CD8 T cells in ankylosing spondylitis. TCRdb recomputed calls from the 5' RACE reads with MiXCR, one row per CDR3 protein. The sample holds 240,000 or so distinct CDR3 sequences, roughly 10% seen once. Source material: blood, either unsorted or a sorted T cell fraction (not recorded which). The receptors were gathered from a male donor with ankylosing spondylitis or in good health (not recorded which).

This clonotype has a count of ten or more. This chain uses TRBV9 with TRBJ2-3; D ambiguous. V lost 2 bases, J lost 6 bases, and 7 bases lay in between. The CDR3 sequence is 12 residues long. The germline V gene encodes CDR1 SGDLS and CDR2 YYNGEE. CDR3 sequence (DNA): TGTGCCAGCAGCGTCCCGCCGGATACGCAGTATTTT. This translates into CASSVPPDTQYF.

This clonotype appeared many times. CDR3 region: CASSVDLRTDTQYF. CDR3 nucleotides: TGTGCCAGCAGCGTAGACCTCCGCACAGATACGCAGTATTTT. This sequence joins TRBV9 and TRBJ2-3; unclear D gene. Trimming left V 0 bases short and J 1 base short, with 6 bases between. Per the germline V gene, CDR1 is SGDLS and CDR2 is YYNGEE. The CDR3 covers 14 residues.

The chain is built from TRBV4-2 and TRBJ2-5; the D call may be TRBD1 or TRBD2 (5 bases each). The germline gives CDR1 LGHNA, CDR2 YNFKEQ. CDR3 length: 18 residues. Trimming removed 0 bases at V and 2 bases at J, with 19 bases between. CDR3 residues: CASSQEYWDGRGQETQYF. CDR3 nucleotide sequence: TGTGCCAGCAGCCAAGAATATTGGGACGGACGAGGGCAAGAGACCCAGTACTTC.

The sample holds many counts of this clonotype. This chain links TRBV7-6 with TRBJ2-7; D remains ambiguous. V was clipped by 1 base and J by 2 bases, with 12 bases between them. CDR1 SGHVS and CDR2 FNYEAQ come from the germline V gene. The CDR3 is made up of 15 amino acids. The CDR3 sequence: CASSLESLPTYEQYF. CDR3 bases: TGTGCCAGCAGCTTAGAGTCCCTTCCTACCTACGAGCAGTACTTC.

This clonotype appeared many times. The CDR3 DNA is TGTGCCAGCAGCTTGGATCATAGCAATCAGCCCCAGCATTTT. It codes for CASSLDHSNQPQHF. V usage is TRBV5-6 and J usage is TRBJ1-5, with D unresolved. This CDR3 has 14 residues. Germline CDR1 is SGHDT and CDR2 is YYEEEE. V shed 0 bases and J shed 0 bases, with 4 bases lying between them.

The V gene is TRBV4-1, the J gene TRBJ2-7, with TRBD1 matching over 7 bases. V lost 4 bases and J lost 6; bases outside the gene matches: 21. The CDR3 sequence is 18 residues long. Germline V gives CDR1 MGHRA, CDR2 YSYEKL. The CDR3 nucleotides are TGCGCCAGCAGCCGTTCGGACAGGTCCGGGACCTTGGGTTTCGAGCAGTACTTC. This sequence encodes CASSRSDRSGTLGFEQYF.

This clonotype appeared many times. The chain employs TRBV6-1 and TRBJ1-3; 7 bases fit TRBD1. Germline V CDR1 and CDR2: MNHNS, SASEGT. V shed 5 bases and J 4 bases; nucleotides not matched to a gene: 5. The CDR3 covers 14 residues. This chain's CDR3 is CASSPGTEGNTIYF. As DNA, the CDR3 is TGTGCCAGCAGTCCCGGGACAGAAGGAAACACCATATATTTT.

The chain combines TRBV3-1 with TRBJ2-6; the D is unclear. V dropped 0 bases and J dropped 4 bases, with 4 bases sitting between them. There are 14 residues in the CDR3. CDR1 is LGHDT, CDR2 YNNKEL, per germline (reference sequence). The CDR3 DNA is TGTGCCAGCAGCCAAGAAGTCGGGGCCAACGTCCTGACTTTC. Translating gives CASSQEVGANVLTF.

The gene calls are TRBV7-9 and TRBJ2-3, with 16 bases lining up with TRBD2. The length of the CDR3 is 17 residues. Trimming removed 5 bases from V and 4 bases from J; junction bases left unmatched: 6. Germline CDR1 SEHNR, CDR2 FQNEAQ (reference sequence). The CDR3 DNA reads TGTGCCAGCAGCACCGGGACTAGCGGGAGGGCCGCAGATACGCAGTATTTT. It yields the protein CASSTGTSGRAADTQYF.